This record looks at one T cell receptor (beta chain) sequence and its context. Its antigen is unidentified. Sequencing used immunoSEQ v3. This table comes from immunoSEQ multiplex PCR, and its TCRdb copy is limited to in-frame clones, with some not included. This table has about 48,000 clones, over 65% appearing once. This sample was taken from a study of TIL therapy for anti-PD-1-resistant metastatic lung cancer. Notes on the study in general: TIL cultures after expansion showed higher clonality and lower diversity than baseline tumor (median roughly 6.3% vs 31%).

This CDR3 is 15 amino acids long. Germline CDR1 SNHLY, CDR2 FYNNEI. With 4 bases clipped from V and 7 bases from J, the junction kept 7 bases outside the gene matches. Time point denoted: pre-treatment sample, taken before nivolumab and TIL therapy. Tumor tissue came from excised metastases, mostly pleural nodules or supraclavicular lymph nodes. The sample here was tumor tissue, taken at baseline. The chain combines TRBV2 with TRBJ2-1, with TRBD2 identical over 10 bases. The source of this sequence is a person aged 25 to 80 with non-small cell lung cancer. CDR3 DNA sequence: TGTGCCAGCAGTGGGGTACTAGCGGGGTCGAATGAGCAGTTCTTC. It translates to CASSGVLAGSNEQFF.